A selection of T cell receptor beta chains follows, all from one sample in a study of blood T cell repertoires in COVID-19. Method: immunoSEQ multiplex PCR; TCRdb's copy keeps in-frame clones and lacks some. This sample has some 250,000 clones, with roughly 89% found just once. The sequencing input was PBMCs or T cells enriched from blood (not recorded which). The receptor set was obtained from a man aged 35 to 55 who had recovered from COVID-19. The CDR3 runs from the conserved cysteine through the conserved F or W. The order of the fields is D gene, V gene, clone size, CDR3 length, J gene, CDR3 DNA, CDR3 protein. The D gene is left open where the match is weak. Clone size appears in some rows only: once, few, many, or a class for an expanded clone.

D gene: TRBD1
V gene: TRBV19
clone size: .
CDR3 length: 15
J gene: TRBJ1-4
CDR3 DNA: TGTGCCAGTAGAAACAGGGGGCGGTCTAATGAAAAACTGTTTTTT
CDR3 protein: CASRNRGRSNEKLFF

D gene: .
V gene: TRBV5-1
clone size: .
CDR3 length: 11
J gene: TRBJ2-5
CDR3 DNA: TGCGCCAGCAGCCTTGAGGAGACCCAGTACTTC
CDR3 protein: CASSLEETQYF

D gene: TRBD2
V gene: TRBV18
clone size: .
CDR3 length: 17
J gene: TRBJ2-5
CDR3 DNA: TGTGCCAGCTCACCACCGGGACTAGCGGGACGCCAAGAGACCCAGTACTTC
CDR3 protein: CASSPPGLAGRQETQYF

D gene: TRBD1
V gene: TRBV5-1
clone size: .
CDR3 length: 14
J gene: TRBJ1-3
CDR3 DNA: TGCGCCAGCAGCGGGACAGGGGATGGAAACACCATATATTTT
CDR3 protein: CASSGTGDGNTIYF

D gene: .
V gene: TRBV5-1
clone size: .
CDR3 length: 15
J gene: TRBJ2-1
CDR3 DNA: TGCGCCAGCAGCCAAGCCTTAGCGGATTACAATGAGCAGTTCTTC
CDR3 protein: CASSQALADYNEQFF

D gene: TRBD2
V gene: TRBV5-5
clone size: .
CDR3 length: 16
J gene: TRBJ2-2
CDR3 DNA: TGTGCCAGCAGTCCCGGACTAGCGGGTCACACCGGGGAGCTGTTTTTT
CDR3 protein: CASSPGLAGHTGELFF

D gene: TRBD2
V gene: TRBV19
clone size: .
CDR3 length: 15
J gene: TRBJ2-5
CDR3 DNA: TGTGCCAGTAGACGGTGGCTAGCGGGAGACGAGACCCAGTACTTC
CDR3 protein: CASRRWLAGDETQYF

D gene: .
V gene: TRBV28
clone size: .
CDR3 length: 15
J gene: TRBJ1-2
CDR3 DNA: TGTGCCAGCAGTTCGACCCGGGAGGCTAACTATGGCTACACCTTC
CDR3 protein: CASSSTREANYGYTF

D gene: .
V gene: TRBV3-1/TRBV3-2
clone size: .
CDR3 length: 15
J gene: TRBJ2-7
CDR3 DNA: TGTGCCAGCAGCCAAGTTCAGGCGACAGGCTACGAGCAGTACTTC
CDR3 protein: CASSQVQATGYEQYF

D gene: TRBD1
V gene: TRBV14
clone size: .
CDR3 length: 15
J gene: TRBJ2-7
CDR3 DNA: TGTGCCAGCAGCCACCGGACAGGGGGATCCTACGAGCAGTACTTC
CDR3 protein: CASSHRTGGSYEQYF

D gene: .
V gene: TRBV3-1/TRBV3-2
clone size: .
CDR3 length: 14
J gene: TRBJ2-3
CDR3 DNA: TGTGCCAGCAGCCACGACTACTTGGCTGATACGCAGTATTTT
CDR3 protein: CASSHDYLADTQYF

D gene: TRBD2
V gene: TRBV2
clone size: few
CDR3 length: 15
J gene: TRBJ2-5
CDR3 DNA: TGTGCCAGCGGAGCGTGGGGGGGGAACGAAGAGACCCAGTACTTC
CDR3 protein: CASGAWGGNEETQYF

D gene: TRBD2
V gene: TRBV6-6
clone size: .
CDR3 length: 15
J gene: TRBJ2-1
CDR3 DNA: TGTGCCAGCAGGGGAAGGACTAGTTTCTACAATGAGCAGTTCTTC
CDR3 protein: CASRGRTSFYNEQFF

D gene: .
V gene: TRBV19
clone size: .
CDR3 length: 17
J gene: TRBJ2-6
CDR3 DNA: TGTGCCAGTAACACTCCCGGACAGTTCTCTGGGACCAACGTCCTGACTTTC
CDR3 protein: CASNTPGQFSGTNVLTF

D gene: TRBD1
V gene: TRBV15
clone size: .
CDR3 length: 15
J gene: TRBJ1-2
CDR3 DNA: TGTGCCACCAGCAGAGATAAAGAGGGGGCCTATGGCTACACCTTC
CDR3 protein: CATSRDKEGAYGYTF

D gene: .
V gene: TRBV5-1
clone size: .
CDR3 length: 16
J gene: TRBJ2-3
CDR3 DNA: TGCGCCAGCAGCCTCATTCCCTCAGGGGTGATGGATACGCAGTATTTT
CDR3 protein: CASSLIPSGVMDTQYF

D gene: TRBD2
V gene: TRBV7-9
clone size: once
CDR3 length: 15
J gene: TRBJ2-7
CDR3 DNA: TGTGCCAGCAGCTTAGTTTCTAGCGGGAGTTACGAGCAGTACTTC
CDR3 protein: CASSLVSSGSYEQYF

D gene: TRBD1
V gene: TRBV25-1
clone size: .
CDR3 length: 13
J gene: TRBJ1-1
CDR3 DNA: TGTGCCAGCACCAACAGGGGGACCACTGAAGCTTTCTTT
CDR3 protein: CASTNRGTTEAFF

D gene: .
V gene: TRBV11-2
clone size: .
CDR3 length: 16
J gene: TRBJ2-1
CDR3 DNA: TGTGCCAGCAGCTTTAGGGGGGGAGTCTCCTACAATGAGCAGTTCTTC
CDR3 protein: CASSFRGGVSYNEQFF

D gene: .
V gene: TRBV3-1/TRBV3-2
clone size: .
CDR3 length: 13
J gene: TRBJ1-6
CDR3 DNA: TGTGCCAGCAGCCAAGTCCCGGGTTCACCCCTCCACTTT
CDR3 protein: CASSQVPGSPLHF

D gene: TRBD1
V gene: TRBV5-4
clone size: .
CDR3 length: 17
J gene: TRBJ1-1
CDR3 DNA: TGTGCCAGCAGCTCACCGGGACAGGGGTTACAGAACACTGAAGCTTTCTTT
CDR3 protein: CASSSPGQGLQNTEAFF

D gene: .
V gene: TRBV27
clone size: .
CDR3 length: 15
J gene: TRBJ2-7
CDR3 DNA: TGTGCCAGCAGACCTCGGGACTCCCCATTTTACGAGCAGTACTTC
CDR3 protein: CASRPRDSPFYEQYF

D gene: TRBD1
V gene: TRBV7-2
clone size: .
CDR3 length: 15
J gene: TRBJ1-1
CDR3 DNA: TGTGCCAGCAGCCTTGGACAGGGACTGGTCACTGAAGCTTTCTTT
CDR3 protein: CASSLGQGLVTEAFF

D gene: .
V gene: TRBV11-2
clone size: .
CDR3 length: 16
J gene: TRBJ1-1
CDR3 DNA: TGTGCCAGCAGCTCCCGGCCAACATGGGGGCTAATTGAAGCTTTCTTT
CDR3 protein: CASSSRPTWGLIEAFF

D gene: TRBD1
V gene: TRBV4-1
clone size: once
CDR3 length: 15
J gene: TRBJ2-1
CDR3 DNA: TGCGCCAGCAGCCCTACAGGGGTCTCCTACAATGAGCAGTTCTTC
CDR3 protein: CASSPTGVSYNEQFF

D gene: .
V gene: TRBV15
clone size: .
CDR3 length: 16
J gene: TRBJ2-1
CDR3 DNA: TGTGCCACCAGCAGGATACTAGGTCGGACGGGCAATGAGCAGTTCTTC
CDR3 protein: CATSRILGRTGNEQFF

D gene: .
V gene: TRBV12-3/TRBV12-4
clone size: .
CDR3 length: 12
J gene: TRBJ2-3
CDR3 DNA: TGTGCCAGTAGAGAAAGCACAGATACGCAGTATTTT
CDR3 protein: CASRESTDTQYF

D gene: .
V gene: TRBV5-1
clone size: .
CDR3 length: 17
J gene: TRBJ1-3
CDR3 DNA: TGCGCCAGCAGCTTGTCGGGTTCGGGGGGTCCTGGAAACACCATATATTTT
CDR3 protein: CASSLSGSGGPGNTIYF

D gene: .
V gene: TRBV15
clone size: once
CDR3 length: 16
J gene: TRBJ2-1
CDR3 DNA: TGTGCCACCAGCAGAGGTACAGGGAGCTCCTACAATGAGCAGTTCTTC
CDR3 protein: CATSRGTGSSYNEQFF

D gene: TRBD1
V gene: TRBV9
clone size: once
CDR3 length: 15
J gene: TRBJ1-6
CDR3 DNA: TGTGCCAGCAGCGTAGGAGGACAGGGCCGAGCACCCCTCCACTTT
CDR3 protein: CASSVGGQGRAPLHF

D gene: .
V gene: TRBV6-4
clone size: .
CDR3 length: 13
J gene: TRBJ2-3
CDR3 DNA: TGTGCCAGCAGGAACGGGGGAACAGATACGCAGTATTTT
CDR3 protein: CASRNGGTDTQYF

D gene: TRBD1
V gene: TRBV19
clone size: once
CDR3 length: 16
J gene: TRBJ2-5
CDR3 DNA: TGTGCCAGTAGTACCCGAAACAGGGGGCTGGGAGAGACCCAGTACTTC
CDR3 protein: CASSTRNRGLGETQYF

D gene: .
V gene: TRBV11-3
clone size: .
CDR3 length: 16
J gene: TRBJ1-6
CDR3 DNA: TGTGCCAGCAGCTTAGATCAGACAGTTTACAATTCACCCCTCCACTTT
CDR3 protein: CASSLDQTVYNSPLHF

D gene: TRBD2
V gene: TRBV18
clone size: .
CDR3 length: 15
J gene: TRBJ2-3
CDR3 DNA: TGTGCCAGCTCACCAGGACTAGCGGGGGAAGATACGCAGTATTTT
CDR3 protein: CASSPGLAGEDTQYF

D gene: .
V gene: TRBV9
clone size: once
CDR3 length: 17
J gene: TRBJ1-1
CDR3 DNA: TGTGCCAGCAGCGTAGCCCTACATTCGGGACAGAACACTGAAGCTTTCTTT
CDR3 protein: CASSVALHSGQNTEAFF

D gene: TRBD1
V gene: TRBV11-2
clone size: .
CDR3 length: 15
J gene: TRBJ1-1
CDR3 DNA: TGTGCCAGCCGCGCCAACGTCGGGACAGGGGCTGAAGCTTTCTTT
CDR3 protein: CASRANVGTGAEAFF

D gene: .
V gene: TRBV7-2
clone size: .
CDR3 length: 15
J gene: TRBJ2-4
CDR3 DNA: TGTGCCAGCAGCTACCCGAGTGGTGACAAAAACATTCAGTACTTC
CDR3 protein: CASSYPSGDKNIQYF

D gene: .
V gene: TRBV27
clone size: .
CDR3 length: 13
J gene: TRBJ1-1
CDR3 DNA: TGTGCCAGCAGTTACGGGATGTACACTGAAGCTTTCTTT
CDR3 protein: CASSYGMYTEAFF

D gene: .
V gene: TRBV29-1
clone size: .
CDR3 length: 13
J gene: TRBJ1-4
CDR3 DNA: TGCAGTGGTTGCCAGGGGAATAGGGAAAAACTGTTTTTT
CDR3 protein: CSGCQGNREKLFF

D gene: .
V gene: TRBV7-9
clone size: .
CDR3 length: 15
J gene: TRBJ2-2
CDR3 DNA: TGTGCCAGCAGCTTAGGTCAGGGGAACACCGGGGAGCTGTTTTTT
CDR3 protein: CASSLGQGNTGELFF

D gene: TRBD1
V gene: TRBV19
clone size: .
CDR3 length: 15
J gene: TRBJ1-5
CDR3 DNA: TGTGCCAGTAAGGGCAGGGGGCCCTTACCTCAGCCCCAGCATTTT
CDR3 protein: CASKGRGPLPQPQHF

D gene: .
V gene: TRBV9
clone size: .
CDR3 length: 13
J gene: TRBJ2-7
CDR3 DNA: TGTGCCAGCAGCCCTAGGTCCGACTACGAGCAGTACTTC
CDR3 protein: CASSPRSDYEQYF

D gene: TRBD1
V gene: TRBV28
clone size: .
CDR3 length: 15
J gene: TRBJ1-2
CDR3 DNA: TGTGCCAGCAGAGTATTGGACAGGGGACGATGGGGCTACACCTTC
CDR3 protein: CASRVLDRGRWGYTF

D gene: TRBD1
V gene: TRBV7-6
clone size: .
CDR3 length: 15
J gene: TRBJ2-4
CDR3 DNA: TGTGCCAGCAGCTCTGCCGACAGGGATCAAAACATTCAGTACTTC
CDR3 protein: CASSSADRDQNIQYF

D gene: TRBD1
V gene: TRBV29-1
clone size: .
CDR3 length: 14
J gene: TRBJ1-2
CDR3 DNA: TGCAGCGTTGAAGGGACAGGGGTTGTCCATGGCTACACCTTC
CDR3 protein: CSVEGTGVVHGYTF

D gene: TRBD2
V gene: TRBV3-1/TRBV3-2
clone size: .
CDR3 length: 14
J gene: TRBJ2-7
CDR3 DNA: TGTGCCAGCAGCCTTAGCGGGAGGTCCTACGAGCAGTACTTC
CDR3 protein: CASSLSGRSYEQYF

D gene: TRBD2
V gene: TRBV18
clone size: .
CDR3 length: 16
J gene: TRBJ2-7
CDR3 DNA: TGTGCCAGCTCACCAGGGGGGACTAGCGGTACCTACGAGCAGTACTTC
CDR3 protein: CASSPGGTSGTYEQYF

D gene: .
V gene: TRBV27
clone size: .
CDR3 length: 13
J gene: TRBJ2-3
CDR3 DNA: TGTGCCAGCACCCATACTAGCACAGATACGCAGTATTTT
CDR3 protein: CASTHTSTDTQYF

D gene: TRBD2
V gene: TRBV19
clone size: .
CDR3 length: 16
J gene: TRBJ2-2
CDR3 DNA: TGTGCCAGTAGGAAAATAGCGGGAGCGAACACCGGGGAGCTGTTTTTT
CDR3 protein: CASRKIAGANTGELFF

D gene: .
V gene: TRBV6-6
clone size: .
CDR3 length: 16
J gene: TRBJ1-5
CDR3 DNA: TGTGCCAGCAGTCCCAGGGCGGGGTATAGCAATCAGCCCCAGCATTTT
CDR3 protein: CASSPRAGYSNQPQHF

D gene: TRBD2
V gene: TRBV2
clone size: few
CDR3 length: 15
J gene: TRBJ2-1
CDR3 DNA: TGTGCCAGCAGTCGACTAGCGGTTTCCTACAATGAGCAGTTCTTC
CDR3 protein: CASSRLAVSYNEQFF

D gene: .
V gene: TRBV28
clone size: .
CDR3 length: 15
J gene: TRBJ2-3
CDR3 DNA: TGTGCCAGCAGTTCCCAGGGCCCTAGCACAGATACGCAGTATTTT
CDR3 protein: CASSSQGPSTDTQYF

D gene: TRBD1
V gene: TRBV4-3
clone size: .
CDR3 length: 16
J gene: TRBJ1-4
CDR3 DNA: TGCGCCAGCAGCCAAGAGACGGGACAGGGAAATGAAAAACTGTTTTTT
CDR3 protein: CASSQETGQGNEKLFF